This TCR beta chain was observed in a study of blood T cell repertoires in COVID-19. Study information: Samples of COVID-19 (acute and convalescent) were obtained from the United States, Italy and Spain.

The table lists this clone with a count of one. Original handling: The assay estimated nucleated cells by amplifying reference gene primers. Repertoires were generated with immunoSEQ multiplex PCR, while TCRdb's copy carries only in-frame clones and drops some. V and J calls and clone size are those listed in that table; D and trimming were worked out from the DNA. The repertoire includes about 200,000 clones, 82% of them detected once, and over 7% sits in the top ten. Germline assignment: CDR1 MDHEN and CDR2 SYDVKM. Trimming left V 2 bases short and J 4 bases short, with 9 bases between. The CDR3 extends over 14 amino acids. Enrolled during active infection, Seattle patients were then followed longitudinally.

This sequence was found in a woman of 80 years or more with COVID-19, enrolled during active disease. The sequenced material came from peripheral blood. V is TRBV28 and J is TRBJ1-5; weak D call: TRBD1 (6 bases). The CDR3 DNA is TGTGCCAGCAGTTTAGAGGGGGGGAATCAGCCCCAGCATTTT. Amino acids: CASSLEGGNQPQHF.